This T cell receptor beta chain derives from a study of T cell responses to AZD1222 COVID-19 vaccine. A remark on this clone: Its specificity is unknown.

This CDR3 region has 13 residues. Trimming removed 3 bases at V and 3 bases at J, with 9 bases between. Germline-derived CDR1 and CDR2 are GTSNPN and SVGIG (reference sequence). Study observations and caveats: Repertoires were collected only later (after the peak T cell response had occurred).

Some clones are missing from TCRdb's copy, which holds only in-frame ones; the method was immunoSEQ multiplex PCR. Of more than 70,000 clones detected, 90% appear once; the ten largest clones hold 3% to 3.5%. This material consisted of peripheral blood, taken 28 days after the second AZD1222 dose. The sequence came from an adult who received the AZD1222 COVID-19 vaccine. This chain uses TRBV30 with TRBJ1-5, with D possibly TRBD1 on 6 matching bases. CDR3 sequence: CAWRGGDNQPQHF. The CDR3 bases are TGTGCCTGGAGAGGGGGGGACAATCAGCCCCAGCATTTT.